This passage covers 28 T cell receptor beta chains from one sample sequenced in a study of radiotherapy plus CTLA-4 blockade in lung cancer. Repertoires were generated with immunoSEQ multiplex PCR, while TCRdb's copy carries only in-frame clones and drops some. There are about 76,000 clones in the sample; 84% occur only once, and about 0.79% lies in the top ten. The material was peripheral blood, obtained from a patient treated with radiotherapy plus ipilimumab. Receptors originate from a human donor with non-small cell lung cancer who had stable disease on radiotherapy plus ipilimumab.

This clone was seen more than once but under ten times. This chain joins TRBV5-4 and TRBJ2-1; TRBD2 agrees at 8 bases. Germline lookup yields CDR1 SGHNT and CDR2 YYREEE (reference sequence). The CDR3 length is 16 residues. The V segment lost 6 bases and the J segment 8 bases; nucleotides outside the gene matches: 16. The CDR3 region has the DNA TGTGCCAGCAAGTTCTCCCCGACTAGCGACGTCGATGAGCAGTTCTTC. Translating it yields CASKFSPTSDVDEQFF.

The chain links TRBV6-6 to TRBJ2-1; 12 bases match TRBD1. CDR3 length: 14 residues. V was pared by 6 bases and J by 7 bases, with 4 bases of the junction left unmatched. CDR1 is MNHNY and CDR2 is SVGAGI in the germline V gene (reference sequence). The chain's CDR3 is CASSRDRGPNEQFF. CDR3 bases: TGTGCCAGCAGCCGGGACAGGGGGCCGAATGAGCAGTTCTTC.

This clone has more than one count but fewer than ten. This chain uses TRBV9 with TRBJ2-5, with 9 bases matching TRBD1. The trim removed 4 bases at V and 5 bases at J, leaving 18 bases unmatched. Germline CDR1 is SGDLS and CDR2 is YYNGEE. The CDR3 sequence is 18 residues long. The CDR3 loop is CASSSPSGDREGQETQYF. Here the CDR3 DNA reads TGTGCCAGCAGCTCGCCTTCGGGGGACAGGGAGGGTCAGGAGACCCAGTACTTC. The whole variable domain, filled in from reference TRBV9 and TRBJ2-5, reads DSGVTQTPKHLITATGQRVTLRCSPRSGDLSVYWYQQSLDQGLQFLIQYYNGEERAKGNILERFSAQQFPDLHSELNLSSLELGDSALYFCASSSPSGDREGQETQYFGPGTRLLVL.

V and J are TRBV11-3 and TRBJ2-7; tentative D call: TRBD1 (6 bases). V lost 5 bases to trimming and J lost 5 bases, with 19 bases between them. This CDR3 has 15 amino acids. The germline CDR1 and CDR2 sequences are SGHNT and YENEEA. The CDR3 bases are TGTGCCAGCAGCAACTACAGGGCAACGGCCCACGAGCAGTACTTC. Translating gives CASSNYRATAHEQYF.

V gene TRBV29-1 combines with J gene TRBJ2-3; 11 bases are shared with TRBD1. The CDR3 loop spans 13 amino acids. The germline V gene has CDR1 SQVTM and CDR2 ANQGSEA. In nucleotides, the CDR3 is TGCAGTGGACAGGGGGCGCGGGCCGATACGCAGTATTTT. This gives the protein CSGQGARADTQYF.

There are a few counts of this clone. V is TRBV5-1 and J is TRBJ1-6, with a possible D match to TRBD1 (6 bases). Germline assignment: CDR1 SGHRS and CDR2 YFSETQ. This CDR3 region has 14 residues. V was trimmed by 5 bases and J by 10 bases, leaving 16 bases between them. The CDR3 nucleotides are TGCGCCAGCAGGGAGACATCAGGGGTCTCACCCCTCCACTTT. Amino acids: CASRETSGVSPLHF.

This sequence joins TRBV15 and TRBJ1-2; the D is unclear. The germline gives CDR1 LNHNV, CDR2 YYDKDF (reference sequence). The CDR3 is 17 residues long. With 3 bases removed from V and 2 bases from J, the gap between germline ends came to 19 bases. For the CDR3, the DNA is TGTGCCACCAGCAGTCGCGGAAGGTGTGGAAAGAACTATGGCTACACCTTC. This translates into CATSSRGRCGKNYGYTF. The variable domain in full, completed from reference TRBV15 and TRBJ1-2, reads DAMVIQNPRYQVTQFGKPVTLSCSQTLNHNVMYWYQQKSSQAPKLLFHYYDKDFNNEADTPDNFQSRRPNTSFCFLDIRSPGLGDTAMYLCATSSRGRCGKNYGYTFGSGTRLTVV.

The chain carries TRBV6-5 and TRBJ1-6; D uncertain. The germline gives CDR1 MNHEY, CDR2 SVGAGI. CDR3 length: 15 residues. V was pared by 2 bases and J by 9 bases, with 14 bases between. For the CDR3, the DNA is TGTGCCAGCAGTTACCGTCTTGAAGGCTTTTCACCCCTCCACTTT. Its protein is CASSYRLEGFSPLHF.

This chain joins TRBV9 and TRBJ1-2; D ambiguous. CDR3 length equals 14 residues. Deletions cut 0 bases from V and 2 bases from J, with 8 bases between. The germline gives CDR1 SGDLS, CDR2 YYNGEE. Here the CDR3 reads CASSVEGSNYGYTF. For the CDR3, the DNA is TGTGCCAGCAGCGTAGAAGGCAGCAACTATGGCTACACCTTC.

V gene TRBV6-1 combines with J gene TRBJ2-7, with D hard to call. The V and J ends lost 6 bases and 2 bases respectively, with 8 bases between them. Germline CDR1 is MNHNS and CDR2 is SASEGT. The length of the CDR3 is 12 residues. CDR3 protein: CASSEATYEQYF. CDR3 bases: TGTGCCAGCAGCGAGGCGACCTACGAGCAGTACTTC.

The genes are TRBV5-6 and TRBJ2-1, with D hard to call. V dropped 0 bases and J dropped 10 bases, with 17 bases sitting between them. This CDR3 is 15 amino acids long. Germline CDR1 and CDR2: SGHDT and YYEEEE. The CDR3 nucleotides read TGTGCCAGCAGCTTGGGGGCCCCCCCCCAATTAGAGCAGTTCTTC. Translated, it gives CASSLGAPPQLEQFF.

The chain uses TRBV2 and TRBJ2-5; 8 bases line up with TRBD2. Germline values: CDR1 SNHLY, CDR2 FYNNEI. The CDR3 runs to 15 residues. V lost 4 bases to trimming and J lost 2 bases; unmatched junction nucleotides: 6. The CDR3 sequence is CASSVRGGGQETQYF. CDR3 bases: TGTGCCAGCAGTGTACGGGGGGGCGGTCAAGAGACCCAGTACTTC.

V and J are TRBV5-1 and TRBJ1-1; D is unresolved. Germline-derived CDR1 and CDR2 are SGHRS and YFSETQ. The CDR3 sequence is 13 residues long. Trimming took off 0 bases at V and 7 bases at J, with 10 bases between the two ends. The DNA of the CDR3 is TGCGCCAGCAGCTTGGGTCTAGTCGGTGAAGCTTTCTTT. Its protein is CASSLGLVGEAFF.

This clone was seen just once. For the CDR3, the DNA is TGTGCCAGCAGTGCCGGGAATCAGCCCCAGCATTTT. Its protein product is CASSAGNQPQHF. V is TRBV25-1 and J is TRBJ1-5, with no clear D. The V end lost 4 bases, the J end lost 4 bases, and 5 bases lay between the germline ends. The CDR3 covers 12 residues. The germline V gene encodes CDR1 MGHDK and CDR2 SYGVNS. The whole variable domain, filled in from reference TRBV25-1 and TRBJ1-5, reads EADIYQTPRYLVIGTGKKITLECSQTMGHDKMYWYQQDPGMELHLIHYSYGVNSTEKGDLSSESTVSRIRTEHFPLTLESARPSHTSQYLCASSAGNQPQHFGDGTRLSIL.

V gene TRBV4-1 combines with J gene TRBJ2-7, with TRBD1 identical over 11 bases. The germline V gene encodes CDR1 MGHRA and CDR2 YSYEKL. Unmatched junction bases numbered 13, after V lost 1 base and J lost 2 bases. The CDR3 extends over 19 amino acids. CDR3 coding DNA: TGCGCCAGCAGCCAAGCCGGGACAGGGGGAACCCGTACCCCCTACGAGCAGTACTTC. Amino acids: CASSQAGTGGTRTPYEQYF.

CDR3 amino acids: CASSQEGGRQETQYF. The CDR3 coding sequence is TGCGCCAGCAGCCAGGAGGGGGGGCGACAAGAGACCCAGTACTTC. This rearrangement joins TRBV5-1 to TRBJ2-5, with TRBD2 as a possible D gene (7 bases). CDR1 SGHRS and CDR2 YFSETQ come from the germline V gene. This CDR3 region has 15 residues. Trimming pared 4 bases from V and 2 bases from J, leaving 15 bases between.

This chain links TRBV6-5 with TRBJ2-7; D is uncertain. Trimming pared 7 bases from V and 3 bases from J, leaving 13 bases between. The CDR3 spans 13 residues. Germline CDR1 reads MNHEY; CDR2 reads SVGAGI. CDR3 loop: CASTSGRGYEQYF. The CDR3 nucleotides are TGTGCCAGCACCTCAGGAAGAGGCTACGAGCAGTACTTC.

CDR3 sequence: CATRTSGGFGYEQYF. CDR3 coding DNA: TGTGCCACCCGGACTAGCGGGGGGTTTGGCTACGAGCAGTACTTC. The chain links TRBV7-2 to TRBJ2-7, with 14 bases lining up with TRBD2. Looked up from germline, CDR1 is SGHTA and CDR2 is FQGNSA. V dropped 10 bases and J dropped 3; count of bases not matched to a gene: 8. The CDR3 is made up of 15 amino acids.

This rearrangement joins TRBV27 to TRBJ2-7, with 16 bases aligning to TRBD2. With 5 bases clipped from V and 0 bases from J, the junction kept 7 bases outside the gene matches. Germline-derived CDR1 and CDR2 are MNHEY and SMNVEV (reference sequence). This CDR3 comprises 18 residues. CDR3 DNA: TGTGCCAGCAGTAGCGCGGGACTAGCGGGAGGGGGCTCCTACGAGCAGTACTTC. Translated, it gives CASSSAGLAGGGSYEQYF.

CDR3: CASSPRAASTEAFF. The CDR3 DNA sequence: TGTGCCAGCAGCCCCCGGGCCGCAAGTACTGAAGCTTTCTTT. The V and J genes are TRBV5-8 and TRBJ1-1; D unclear. V shed 4 bases and J shed 5 bases, with 15 bases lying between them. Germline CDR1 and CDR2: SGHTS and YDEGEE. This CDR3 contains 14 residues.

The rearrangement links TRBV28 to TRBJ2-7; D might be TRBD1 or TRBD2, each matching 5 bases. This CDR3 spans 15 amino acids. V was pared by 1 base and J by 2 bases, with 12 bases between. CDR1 and CDR2 (germline): MDHEN, SYDVKM. As DNA, the CDR3 is TGTGCCAGCAGTTTATCGTTTCAGGGACCCTACGAGCAGTACTTC. Its translation is CASSLSFQGPYEQYF.

The V and J genes are TRBV11-2 and TRBJ1-5; TRBD1 matches at 8 bases. V lost 4 bases and J lost 6; bases outside the gene matches: 8. There are 15 residues in the CDR3. Germline V gene sequence: CDR1 SGHAT, CDR2 FQNNGV. The CDR3 protein is CASSSSTGGVQPQHF. Written as DNA, the CDR3 is TGTGCCAGCAGCTCCTCTACAGGGGGAGTTCAGCCCCAGCATTTT. Full variable domain (rest looked up from reference TRBV11-2 and TRBJ1-5): EAGVAQSPRYKIIEKRQSVAFWCNPISGHATLYWYQQILGQGPKLLIQFQNNGVVDDSQLPKDRFSAERLKGVDSTLKIQPAKLEDSAVYLCASSSSTGGVQPQHFGDGTRLSIL.

This chain uses TRBV29-1 with TRBJ1-4; unclear D gene. V was trimmed by 7 bases and J by 0 bases, leaving 12 bases between them. Germline V CDR1 and CDR2: SQVTM, ANQGSEA. The CDR3 loop spans 14 amino acids. This CDR3 is CSAKVVSTNEKLFF. CDR3 sequence (DNA): TGCAGCGCGAAGGTCGTGTCAACTAATGAAAAACTGTTTTTT.

This rearrangement joins TRBV7-9 to TRBJ1-2; D perhaps matches TRBD1 (6 bases). V lost 0 bases, J lost 3 bases, and 8 bases lay in between. The CDR3 spans 14 residues. The germline gives CDR1 SEHNR, CDR2 FQNEAQ (reference sequence). CDR3 loop: CASSLARTDYGYTF. DNA of the CDR3: TGTGCCAGCAGCTTAGCGAGGACAGACTATGGCTACACCTTC.

The chain has TRBV9 and TRBJ2-7; no definite D call. CDR1 and CDR2 from the germline V gene are SGDLS and YYNGEE. There are 13 residues in the CDR3. V was clipped by 4 bases and J by 4 bases, with 12 bases between them. Written as DNA, the CDR3 is TGTGCCAGCAGCCCATTAGGGTTTTACGAGCAGTACTTC. Its protein product is CASSPLGFYEQYF.

This chain uses TRBV2 with TRBJ1-2; 7 nucleotides match TRBD1. In germline, CDR1 is SNHLY, CDR2 FYNNEI. CDR3 length equals 14 residues. V was pared by 3 bases and J by 6 bases, with 7 bases of the junction left unmatched. CDR3 bases: TGTGCCAGCAGTGACCCCGGGACAGCTAATGGCTACACCTTC. This encodes CASSDPGTANGYTF.

The rearrangement joins TRBV4-1 to TRBJ1-5; D remains ambiguous. In germline, CDR1 is MGHRA, CDR2 YSYEKL. V dropped 4 bases and J dropped 5 bases, with 12 bases sitting between them. The CDR3 contains 14 residues. The CDR3, as DNA: TGCGCCAGCAGCCGACCGGACCGAGATCAGCCCCAGCATTTT. Its protein is CASSRPDRDQPQHF.

The CDR3 DNA reads as TGCGCCAGCAGCTCCGAAAAATCAGTCCGGGACAGGGGAGGCGAGCAGTACTTC. Translation: CASSSEKSVRDRGGEQYF. The chain employs TRBV5-1 and TRBJ2-7, with 10 bases lining up with TRBD1. The CDR3 spans 18 residues. Germline V gene lookup returns CDR1 SGHRS and CDR2 YFSETQ. The junction had 18 bases not matched to a gene; V was cut back by 3 bases and J by 6 bases.